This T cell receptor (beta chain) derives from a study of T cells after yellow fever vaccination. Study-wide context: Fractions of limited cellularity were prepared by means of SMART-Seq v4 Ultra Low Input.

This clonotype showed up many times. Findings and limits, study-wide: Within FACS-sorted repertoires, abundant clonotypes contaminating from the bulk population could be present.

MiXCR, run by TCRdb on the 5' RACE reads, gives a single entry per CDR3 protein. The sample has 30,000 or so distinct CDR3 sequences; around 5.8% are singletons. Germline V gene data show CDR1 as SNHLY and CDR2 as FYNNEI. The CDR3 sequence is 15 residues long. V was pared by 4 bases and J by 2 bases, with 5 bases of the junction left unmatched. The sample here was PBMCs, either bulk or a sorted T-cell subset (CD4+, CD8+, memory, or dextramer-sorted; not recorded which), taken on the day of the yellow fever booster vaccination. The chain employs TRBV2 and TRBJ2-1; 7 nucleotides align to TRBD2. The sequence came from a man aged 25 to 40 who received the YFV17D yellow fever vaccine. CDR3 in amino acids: CASSVREGTYNEQFF. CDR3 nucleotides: TGTGCCAGCAGTGTGAGGGAGGGAACCTACAATGAGCAGTTCTTC. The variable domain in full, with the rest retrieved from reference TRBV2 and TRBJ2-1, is EPEVTQTPSHQVTQMGQEVILRCVPISNHLYFYWYRQILGQKVEFLVSFYNNEISEKSEIFDDQFSVERPDGSNFTLKIRSTKLEDSAMYFCASSVREGTYNEQFFGPGTRLTVL.